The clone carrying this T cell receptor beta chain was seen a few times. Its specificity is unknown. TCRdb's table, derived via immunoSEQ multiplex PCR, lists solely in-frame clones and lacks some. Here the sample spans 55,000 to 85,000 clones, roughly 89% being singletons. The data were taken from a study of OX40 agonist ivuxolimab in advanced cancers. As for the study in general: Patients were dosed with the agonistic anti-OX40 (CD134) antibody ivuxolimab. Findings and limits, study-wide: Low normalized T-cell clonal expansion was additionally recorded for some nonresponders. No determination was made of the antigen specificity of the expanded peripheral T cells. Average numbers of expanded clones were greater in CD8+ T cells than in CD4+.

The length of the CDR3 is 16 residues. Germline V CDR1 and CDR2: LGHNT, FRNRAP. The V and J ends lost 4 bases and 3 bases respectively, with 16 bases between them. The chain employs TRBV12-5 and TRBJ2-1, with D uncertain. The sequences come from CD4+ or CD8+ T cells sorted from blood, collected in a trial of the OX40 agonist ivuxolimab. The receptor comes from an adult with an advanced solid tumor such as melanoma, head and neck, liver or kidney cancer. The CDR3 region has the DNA TGTGCTAGTGGTTCTTACGACACCTTCATCTACAATGAGCAGTTCTTC. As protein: CASGSYDTFIYNEQFF. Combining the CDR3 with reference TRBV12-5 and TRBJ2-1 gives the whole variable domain DARVTQTPRHKVTEMGQEVTMRCQPILGHNTVFWYRQTMMQGLELLAYFRNRAPLDDSGMPKDRFSAEMPDATLATLKIQPSEPRDSAVYFCASGSYDTFIYNEQFFGPGTRLTVL.